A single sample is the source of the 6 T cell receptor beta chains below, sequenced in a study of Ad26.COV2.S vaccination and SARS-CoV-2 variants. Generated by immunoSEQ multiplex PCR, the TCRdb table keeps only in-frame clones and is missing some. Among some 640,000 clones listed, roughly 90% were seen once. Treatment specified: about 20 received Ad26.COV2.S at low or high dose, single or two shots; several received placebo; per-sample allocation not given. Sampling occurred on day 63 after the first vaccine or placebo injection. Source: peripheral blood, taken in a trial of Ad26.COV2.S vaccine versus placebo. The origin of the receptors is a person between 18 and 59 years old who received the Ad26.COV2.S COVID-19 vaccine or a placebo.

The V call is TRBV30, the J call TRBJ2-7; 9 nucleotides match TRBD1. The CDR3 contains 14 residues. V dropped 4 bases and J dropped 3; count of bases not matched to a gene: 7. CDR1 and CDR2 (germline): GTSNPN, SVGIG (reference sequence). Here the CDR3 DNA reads TGTGCCTGGATAAGGACAGGGGAGGGCTACGAGCAGTACTTC. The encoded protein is CAWIRTGEGYEQYF.

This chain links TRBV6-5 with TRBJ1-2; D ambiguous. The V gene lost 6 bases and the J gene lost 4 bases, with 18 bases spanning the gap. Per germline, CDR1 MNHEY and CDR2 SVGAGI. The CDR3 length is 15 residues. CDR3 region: CASSVMMEAPYGYTF. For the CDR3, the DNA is TGTGCCAGCAGCGTTATGATGGAGGCCCCCTATGGCTACACCTTC.

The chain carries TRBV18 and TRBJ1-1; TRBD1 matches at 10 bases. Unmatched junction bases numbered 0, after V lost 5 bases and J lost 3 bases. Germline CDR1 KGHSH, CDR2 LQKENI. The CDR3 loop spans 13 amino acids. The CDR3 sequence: CASSGTGDTEAFF. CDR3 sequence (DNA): TGTGCCAGCTCAGGGACAGGGGACACTGAAGCTTTCTTT.

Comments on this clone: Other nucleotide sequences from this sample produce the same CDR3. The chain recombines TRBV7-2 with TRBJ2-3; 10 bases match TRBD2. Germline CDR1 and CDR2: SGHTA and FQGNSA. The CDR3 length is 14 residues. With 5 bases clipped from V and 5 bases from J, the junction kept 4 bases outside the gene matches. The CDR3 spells CASSPRTSGDTQYF. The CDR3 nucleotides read TGTGCCAGCAGCCCAAGGACTAGCGGAGATACGCAGTATTTT.

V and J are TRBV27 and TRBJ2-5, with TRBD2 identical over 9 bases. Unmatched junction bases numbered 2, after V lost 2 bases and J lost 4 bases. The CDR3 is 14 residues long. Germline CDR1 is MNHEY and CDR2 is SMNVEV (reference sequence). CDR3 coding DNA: TGTGCCAGCAGTTTACTAGCGGGAAGAGAGACCCAGTACTTC. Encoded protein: CASSLLAGRETQYF.

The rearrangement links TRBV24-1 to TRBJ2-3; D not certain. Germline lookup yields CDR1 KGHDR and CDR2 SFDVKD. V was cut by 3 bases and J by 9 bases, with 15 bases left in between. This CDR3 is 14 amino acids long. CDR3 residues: CATSDPRGSVTQYF. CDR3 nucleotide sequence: TGTGCCACCAGTGATCCCCGTGGGTCAGTCACGCAGTATTTT.